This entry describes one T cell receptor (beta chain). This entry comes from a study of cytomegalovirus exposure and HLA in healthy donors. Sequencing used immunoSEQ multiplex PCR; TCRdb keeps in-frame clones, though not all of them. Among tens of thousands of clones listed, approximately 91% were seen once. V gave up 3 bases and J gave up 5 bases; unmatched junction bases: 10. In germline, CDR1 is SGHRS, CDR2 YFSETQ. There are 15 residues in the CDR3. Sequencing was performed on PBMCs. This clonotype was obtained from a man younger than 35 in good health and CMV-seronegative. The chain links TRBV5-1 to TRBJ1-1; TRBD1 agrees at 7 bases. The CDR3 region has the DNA TGCGCCAGCAGCTCCACAGGGGTTGGAGGTACTGAAGCTTTCTTT. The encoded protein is CASSSTGVGGTEAFF.